A single sample is the source of the 21 T cell receptor beta chains below, sequenced in a study of blood T cells in healthy people across ages. Next came a second PCR, run for about 6 to 12 cycles, which used a sample-barcoded 5' primer along with a J-beta primer mix. TCRdb re-derived calls from the 5' RACE reads in MiXCR, one entry per CDR3 protein. The sample records over a million distinct CDR3 sequences, about 45% being singletons. Sequenced material: blood. The receptors here all came from a young woman in good health.

Of note for this clonotype: A clone one base away is much larger, so this may be a read error. The rearrangement links TRBV29-1 to TRBJ2-6; the D call may be TRBD1 or TRBD2 (5 bases each). Germline V gene data show CDR1 as SQVTM and CDR2 as ANQGSEA. There are 14 residues in the CDR3. In DNA form, the CDR3 reads TGCAGCGTTCGGGAAGTAGCTGGGGCCGACGTCCTGACTTTC. This encodes CSVREVAGADVLTF.

The chain carries TRBV9 and TRBJ2-3; 13 bases are a match to TRBD2. This CDR3 has 16 residues. Germline CDR1 is SGDLS and CDR2 is YYNGEE. The J segment lost 2 bases and the V segment lost 3 bases, leaving 3 bases of the junction unmatched. The CDR3 here is CASSAGLAGFTDTQYF. CDR3 coding DNA: TGTGCCAGCAGCGCGGGACTAGCGGGGTTCACAGATACGCAGTATTTT.

V usage is TRBV12-3 or TRBV12-4 and J usage is TRBJ1-1; D not certain. This CDR3 has 13 amino acids. V dropped 3 bases and J dropped 2 bases, with 7 bases sitting between them. CDR3 in DNA: TGTGCCAGCAGTTTTTACAGTAACACTGAAGCTTTCTTT. Amino acids: CASSFYSNTEAFF.

In this sample, this clonotype turned up a few times. This sequence joins TRBV29-1 and TRBJ2-7; 10 nucleotides align to TRBD2. Germline trimming cut 4 bases from V and 4 bases from J; bases unmatched to any gene: 7. This CDR3 is built from 14 residues. In germline, CDR1 is SQVTM, CDR2 ANQGSEA. The DNA for the CDR3 is TGCAGCGTTGTTCTAGCGGGGGCCGTTTACGAGCAGTACTTC. This translates into CSVVLAGAVYEQYF.

This clonotype was counted between two and nine times. This chain joins TRBV18 and TRBJ2-7; TRBD1 matches 8 bases. Trimming at V came to 0 bases and at J to 6 bases, leaving 7 bases not matched to a gene. The CDR3 length is 15 residues. CDR1 KGHSH and CDR2 LQKENI come from the germline V gene. The CDR3 sequence is CASSPPGQAPLEQYF. The CDR3 DNA reads TGTGCCAGCTCACCACCGGGACAGGCACCGCTCGAGCAGTACTTC.

In this sample, this clonotype turned up many times. The chain recombines TRBV29-1 with TRBJ2-5, with 8 bases identical to TRBD1. The CDR3 runs 14 residues. Germline CDR1 is SQVTM and CDR2 is ANQGSEA. Trimming took 5 bases from V and 3 from J; bases not matched to a gene: 8. The CDR3 region is CSVSRQGTKETQYF. The CDR3 DNA reads TGCAGCGTTAGCAGACAGGGGACGAAAGAGACCCAGTACTTC.

V usage is TRBV7-2 and J usage is TRBJ1-2; D call uncertain. The CDR3 covers 15 residues. Trimming left V 4 bases short and J 3 bases short, with 15 bases between. The germline CDR1 and CDR2 sequences are SGHTA and FQGNSA. The DNA of the CDR3 is TGTGCCAGCAGCTCGTACAGATGGACGGACTATGGCTACACCTTC. It translates to CASSSYRWTDYGYTF.

The J gene is TRBJ2-3, the V gene TRBV29-1; 13 bases line up with TRBD2. The V segment lost 3 bases and the J segment 3 bases; nucleotides outside the gene matches: 15. The CDR3 has 19 amino acids. Germline values: CDR1 SQVTM, CDR2 ANQGSEA. The CDR3 protein is CSVDRSHTSGRAGTDTQYF. In DNA form, the CDR3 reads TGCAGCGTTGATCGGTCACATACTAGCGGGAGGGCGGGAACAGATACGCAGTATTTT.

The gene calls are TRBV2 and TRBJ2-3, with D possibly being TRBD2 (6 bases). V dropped 5 bases and J dropped 1 base, with 10 bases sitting between them. CDR1 SNHLY and CDR2 FYNNEI come from the germline V gene. The CDR3 totals 14 residues. The CDR3: CASSRGYGTDTQYF. DNA of the CDR3: TGTGCCAGCAGTCGGGGGTACGGCACAGATACGCAGTATTTT.

V and J are TRBV28 and TRBJ2-5; no reliable D call. V lost 2 bases, J lost 4 bases, and 8 bases lay in between. The V gene's germline CDR1 is MDHEN and CDR2 SYDVKM. This CDR3 region has 13 residues. The CDR3 DNA reads TGTGCCAGCAGTTTAAGCCCGCCAGAGACCCAGTACTTC. This encodes CASSLSPPETQYF.

This clonotype has a handful of counts. J is TRBJ2-1 and V is TRBV6-5, with TRBD1 matching 7 bases. Looked up from germline, CDR1 is MNHEY and CDR2 is SVGAGI. V dropped 2 bases and J dropped 9; count of bases not matched to a gene: 10. The CDR3 runs 15 residues. Written as DNA, the CDR3 is TGTGCCAGCAGTTACCGTAGACAGGGATGGGGTGAGCAGTTCTTC. Protein sequence: CASSYRRQGWGEQFF.

The sample holds a few counts of this clonotype. This rearrangement joins TRBV12-3 or TRBV12-4 to TRBJ2-2, with 10 positions matching TRBD2. Trimming cost V 3 bases and J 0 bases; bases outside gene matches: 10. There are 19 residues in the CDR3. The CDR3 DNA reads TGTGCCAGCAGTTTGAGCGGGAGGGCCCCCCGGTCGAACACCGGGGAGCTGTTTTTT. Its translation: CASSLSGRAPRSNTGELFF.

The V call is TRBV29-1, the J call TRBJ2-1; D remains ambiguous. This CDR3 is built from 16 residues. Trimming took off 0 bases at V and 0 bases at J, with 12 bases between the two ends. Germline CDR1 is SQVTM and CDR2 is ANQGSEA. CDR3 DNA sequence: TGCAGCGTTGAAGATGTCAGTCCGTACTCCTACAATGAGCAGTTCTTC. It yields the protein CSVEDVSPYSYNEQFF.

This clonotype occurred a few times. The genes are TRBV4-1 and TRBJ2-3; unclear D gene. Germline values: CDR1 MGHRA, CDR2 YSYEKL. CDR3 length: 15 amino acids. The ends were cut back, 0 bases at V and 2 bases at J, with 9 bases in the middle. CDR3 region: CASSQDPSFTDTQYF. DNA of the CDR3: TGCGCCAGCAGCCAAGATCCCTCATTCACAGATACGCAGTATTTT.

This clonotype occurred a few times. The chain has TRBV21-1 and TRBJ1-1; the table's D call of TRBD1 was not tested on the DNA. TRBV21-1 is shown as a pseudogene. There are 14 residues in the CDR3. Written as DNA, the CDR3 is TGTGCCAGCAGCAAAGGGACAGCGAACACTGAAGCTTTCTTT. Residues: CASSKGTANTEAFF.

The chain combines TRBV20-1 with TRBJ2-1; 8 bases are a match to TRBD2. Trimming cost V 0 bases and J 5 bases; bases outside gene matches: 6. Germline V gene data show CDR1 as DFQATT and CDR2 as SNEGSKA (reference sequence). This CDR3 is built from 15 residues. This CDR3 is CSARDIGRANNEQFF. The CDR3 coding sequence is TGCAGTGCTAGAGATATCGGGAGGGCCAACAATGAGCAGTTCTTC.

This chain joins TRBV6-5 and TRBJ1-6; the match to TRBD1 covers 9 bases. This CDR3 has 14 residues. With V trimmed by 6 bases and J by 9 bases, 6 bases remained unmatched. Germline V gene lookup returns CDR1 MNHEY and CDR2 SVGAGI. The CDR3 DNA sequence: TGTGCCAGCAGCCCGGGACAGGGTATTTCACCCCTCCACTTT. Protein: CASSPGQGISPLHF.

V gene TRBV10-3 combines with J gene TRBJ1-2, with D unresolved. V lost 11 bases to trimming and J lost 4 bases, with 17 bases between them. CDR1 is ENHRY, CDR2 SYGVKD, per germline. There are 13 residues in the CDR3. CDR3 sequence: CASMRHSVYGYTF. The CDR3 DNA sequence: TGTGCCTCCATGAGGCATTCTGTCTATGGCTACACCTTC.

This clonotype occurred a few times. J is TRBJ2-1 and V is TRBV21-1; the table calls TRBD1, which could not be checked here. TRBV21-1 is described as a pseudogene. The CDR3 is made up of 14 amino acids. DNA of the CDR3: TGTGCCAGCAGGGGGACGGTTGCAGTAGGTGAGCAGTTCTTC. As protein: CASRGTVAVGEQFF.

The CDR3 bases are TGTGCCAGCAGCCCCCAACCCCTCACCAAGAACACTGAAGCTTTCTTT. This translates into CASSPQPLTKNTEAFF. V is TRBV7-2 and J is TRBJ1-1; D is undetermined. Germline-derived CDR1 and CDR2 are SGHTA and FQGNSA. The CDR3 is 16 residues long. Trimming shortened V by 5 bases and J by 1 base, and 17 bases separated the two germline ends.

Many counts were recorded for this clonotype. The J gene is TRBJ2-5, the V gene TRBV12-3 or TRBV12-4, with D possibly being TRBD2 (7 bases). Trimming removed 5 bases at V and 11 bases at J, with 24 bases between. This CDR3 is 15 amino acids long. DNA of the CDR3: TGTGCCAGCAGTCCGAGGACTAGGAGGGACAATGAGCAGTACTTC. This encodes CASSPRTRRDNEQYF.